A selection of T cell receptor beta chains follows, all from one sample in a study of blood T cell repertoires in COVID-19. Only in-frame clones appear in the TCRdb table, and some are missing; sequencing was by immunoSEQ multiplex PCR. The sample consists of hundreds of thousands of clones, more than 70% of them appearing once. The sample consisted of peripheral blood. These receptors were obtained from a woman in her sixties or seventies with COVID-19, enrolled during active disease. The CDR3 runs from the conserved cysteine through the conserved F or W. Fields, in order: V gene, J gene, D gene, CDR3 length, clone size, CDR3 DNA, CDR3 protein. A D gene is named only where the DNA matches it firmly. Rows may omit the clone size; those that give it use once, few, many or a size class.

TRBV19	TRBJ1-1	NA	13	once	TGTGCCAGTAGCCCAAGACCTGACAGTCAGGCTTTCTTT	CASSPRPDSQAFF
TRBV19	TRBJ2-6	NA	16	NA	TGTGCCAGTAGTCCCTCCGACACGACTGGGGCCAACGTCCTGACTTTC	CASSPSDTTGANVLTF
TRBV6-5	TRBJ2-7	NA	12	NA	TGTGCCAGCAGCCCCGCAGGCTACGAGCAGTACTTC	CASSPAGYEQYF
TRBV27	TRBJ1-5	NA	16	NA	TGTGCCAGCAGCCCAAGGTGGGGGGAAGGCAATCAGCCCCAGCATTTT	CASSPRWGEGNQPQHF
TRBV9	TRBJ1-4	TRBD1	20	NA	TGTGCCAGCAGCGGTAATCCGTCGGGACAGGGGGCGGACTCTAATGAAAAACTGTTTTTT	CASSGNPSGQGADSNEKLFF
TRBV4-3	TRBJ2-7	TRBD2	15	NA	TGCGCCAGCAGCCAAGAGGGACTAGCGGGGTACGAGCAGTACTTC	CASSQEGLAGYEQYF
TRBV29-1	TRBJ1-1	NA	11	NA	TGCAGCGGATCGGACAGCTCTGAAGCTTTCTTT	CSGSDSSEAFF
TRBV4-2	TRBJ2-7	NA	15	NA	TGTGCCAGCAGCCTATCGACAGAATCTACCTACGAGCAGTACTTC	CASSLSTESTYEQYF
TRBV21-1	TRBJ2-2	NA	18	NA	TGTGCCAGCAGCACCCATACGGACCCCCCGGGATGGGCCGGGGAGCTGTTTTTT	CASSTHTDPPGWAGELFF
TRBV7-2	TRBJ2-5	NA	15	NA	TGTGCCAGCAGCTCTACCCGACTACTCCAAGAGACCCAGTACTTC	CASSSTRLLQETQYF
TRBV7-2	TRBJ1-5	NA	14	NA	TGTGCCAGCAGCTTTGGAAAGACGGGACAGCCCCAGCATTTT	CASSFGKTGQPQHF
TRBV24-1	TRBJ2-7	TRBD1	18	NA	TGTGCCACCAGTGATTTGTGGGACAGGGGCCTCCTTGCCTACGAGCAGTACTTC	CATSDLWDRGLLAYEQYF
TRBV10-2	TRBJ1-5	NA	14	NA	TGCGCCAGCACCAACACCAATAGCAATCAGCCCCAGCATTTT	CASTNTNSNQPQHF
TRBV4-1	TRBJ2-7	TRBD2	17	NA	TGCGCCAGCAGCCAGCCATGGACTAGCGGGGGGGCCTACGAGCAGTACTTC	CASSQPWTSGGAYEQYF
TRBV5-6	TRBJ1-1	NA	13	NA	TGTGCCAGCAGCCAGGCAGGGTTAGCTGAAGCTTTCTTT	CASSQAGLAEAFF
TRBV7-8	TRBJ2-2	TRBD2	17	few	TGTGCCAGCAGCTCCTATAGCGGGGGGAGTAGGCCCGGGGAGCTGTTTTTT	CASSSYSGGSRPGELFF
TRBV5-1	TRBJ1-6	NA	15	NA	TGCGCCAGCAGTAGGTCGGGAGATAGAGGGTCACCCCTCCACTTT	CASSRSGDRGSPLHF
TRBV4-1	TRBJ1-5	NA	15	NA	TGCGCCAGCAGCCAGGCGGACATAAGCAATCAGCCCCAGCATTTT	CASSQADISNQPQHF
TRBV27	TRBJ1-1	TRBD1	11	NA	TGTGCCAGCAGACAGGGGGTTGAAGCTTTCTTT	CASRQGVEAFF
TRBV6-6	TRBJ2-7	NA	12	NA	TGTGCCAGCAGTTACTACGCGGACGAGCAGTACTTC	CASSYYADEQYF
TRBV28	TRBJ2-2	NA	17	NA	TGTGCCAGCAGTTTGGGGAAGGGGCAGGCGTCGGTCGGGGAGCTGTTTTTT	CASSLGKGQASVGELFF
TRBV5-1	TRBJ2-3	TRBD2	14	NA	TGCGCCAGCAGCTTGGAGGGAGGGATGGATACGCAGTATTTT	CASSLEGGMDTQYF
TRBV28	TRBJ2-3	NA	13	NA	TGTGCCAGCAGTTCGGGGGACACAGATACGCAGTATTTT	CASSSGDTDTQYF
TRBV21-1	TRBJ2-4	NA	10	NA	TGTGCCAGCAGCAAGGGGACAGGCTACTTC	CASSKGTGYF
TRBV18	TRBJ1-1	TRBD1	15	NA	TGTGCCAGCTCACCCGGAACAGGGGCGAACACTGAAGCTTTCTTT	CASSPGTGANTEAFF
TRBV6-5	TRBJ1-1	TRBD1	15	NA	TGTGCCAGCAGTTATACGGGGGCAGGGGGCACTGAAGCTTTCTTT	CASSYTGAGGTEAFF
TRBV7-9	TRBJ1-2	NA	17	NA	TGTGCCAGCAGCTTGGGGGGGCCTCCAGCTTACCTTTATGGCTACACCTTC	CASSLGGPPAYLYGYTF
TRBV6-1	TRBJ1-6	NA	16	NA	TGTGCCAGCAGTGACCTCGGGAGCTCCTATAATTCACCCCTCCACTTT	CASSDLGSSYNSPLHF
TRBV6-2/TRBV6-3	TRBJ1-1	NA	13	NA	TGTGCCATCAGTAGGGGGATGGGCACTGAAGCTTTCTTT	CAISRGMGTEAFF
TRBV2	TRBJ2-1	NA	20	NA	TGTGCCAGCAGCCCCCTGGCCCTCTGGGGCGATAATGTCTCCTACAATGAGCAGTTCTTC	CASSPLALWGDNVSYNEQFF
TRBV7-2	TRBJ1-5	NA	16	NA	TGTGCCAGCAGCTTAGTGGGCACAATGGGCGATCAGCCCCAGCATTTT	CASSLVGTMGDQPQHF
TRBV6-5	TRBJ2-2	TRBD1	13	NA	TGTGCCAGCAACAGGGGAACGGACGGGGAGCTGTTTTTT	CASNRGTDGELFF
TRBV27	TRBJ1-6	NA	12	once	TGTGCCAGCCGGAGGATGAATTCACCCCTCCACTTT	CASRRMNSPLHF
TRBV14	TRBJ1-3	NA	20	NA	TGTGCCAGCAGCCAAGATCGCGGAGGGGTCTCACTTCGCTCTGGAAACACCATATATTTT	CASSQDRGGVSLRSGNTIYF
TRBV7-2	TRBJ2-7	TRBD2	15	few	TGTGCCAGCAGCTTAAATTGGGAGGGCTACTACGAGCAGTACTTC	CASSLNWEGYYEQYF
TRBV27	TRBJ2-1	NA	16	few	TGTGCCAGCAGTTTAAGGTCGCGGGGCTCCTACAATGAGCAGTTCTTC	CASSLRSRGSYNEQFF
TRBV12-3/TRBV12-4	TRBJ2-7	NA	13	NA	TGTGCCAGCAGTCGCCCCAGCTCCTACGAGCAGTACTTC	CASSRPSSYEQYF
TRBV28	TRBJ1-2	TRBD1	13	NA	TGTGCCAGCAGATCGACAGGGGGCGCTGGCTACACCTTC	CASRSTGGAGYTF
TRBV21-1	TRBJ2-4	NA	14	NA	TGTGCCAGCAGCAAAGCGGGCAGCAAAAACATTCAGTACTTC	CASSKAGSKNIQYF
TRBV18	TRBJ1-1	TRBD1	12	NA	TGTGCCAGCTCAGACAGGGCCAATGAAGCTTTCTTT	CASSDRANEAFF
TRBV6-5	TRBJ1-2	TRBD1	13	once	TGTGCCAGCAGTCTACAGGGGGACTATGGCTACACCTTC	CASSLQGDYGYTF
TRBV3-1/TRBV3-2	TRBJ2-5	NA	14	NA	TGTGCCAGCAGCCAAGGGGCTCTGCAGGAGACCCAGTACTTC	CASSQGALQETQYF
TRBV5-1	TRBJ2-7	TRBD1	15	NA	TGCGCCAGCAGCACGAGGACAGGGGCACCCTACGAGCAGTACTTC	CASSTRTGAPYEQYF
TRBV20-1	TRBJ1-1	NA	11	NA	TGCAGTGCCAGGGCGTACACTGAAGCTTTCTTT	CSARAYTEAFF
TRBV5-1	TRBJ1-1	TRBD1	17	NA	TGCGCCAGCAGCTGGACAGGGAAGAGAAATGGTAACACTGAAGCTTTCTTT	CASSWTGKRNGNTEAFF
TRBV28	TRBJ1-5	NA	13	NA	TGTGCCAGCAGTTTTTTGGGGCCCCAGCCCCAGCATTTT	CASSFLGPQPQHF
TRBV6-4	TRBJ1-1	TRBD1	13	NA	TGTGCCAGCAGTTGGCAGGGGGGCACTGAAGCTTTCTTT	CASSWQGGTEAFF
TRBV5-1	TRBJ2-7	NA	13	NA	TGCGCCAGCAGCTTAGAGGGTGGCTACGAGCAGTACTTC	CASSLEGGYEQYF
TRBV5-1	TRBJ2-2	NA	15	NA	TGCGCCAGCAGCCCGAGGACTGATAACACCGGGGAGCTGTTTTTT	CASSPRTDNTGELFF
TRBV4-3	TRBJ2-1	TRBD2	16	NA	TGCGCCAGCAGCCAAGATCCGGGACTAGCGGGGGGTGAGCAGTTCTTC	CASSQDPGLAGGEQFF
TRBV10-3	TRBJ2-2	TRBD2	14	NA	TGTGCCGGAGCCCTAGCGGGGAACACCGGGGAGCTGTTTTTT	CAGALAGNTGELFF
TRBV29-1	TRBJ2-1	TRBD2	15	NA	TGCAGCGTTGAAGCTGGGCTAGCGGGTTACAATGAGCAGTTCTTC	CSVEAGLAGYNEQFF
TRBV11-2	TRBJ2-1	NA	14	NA	TGTGCCAGCAGCCCGTTGACACTTTACAATGAGCAGTTCTTC	CASSPLTLYNEQFF
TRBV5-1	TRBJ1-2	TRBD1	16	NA	TGCGCCAGCAGCTTGGCAGGTGGACAGGGGGGCTATGGCTACACCTTC	CASSLAGGQGGYGYTF
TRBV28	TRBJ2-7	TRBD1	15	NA	TGTGCCAGCAGTCCCCGGACAGGGGGCATCGACGAGCAGTACTTC	CASSPRTGGIDEQYF
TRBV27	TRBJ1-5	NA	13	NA	TGTGCCAGCAGTTTTGACAGACATCAGCCCCAGCATTTT	CASSFDRHQPQHF
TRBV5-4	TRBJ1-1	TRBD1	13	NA	TGTGCCAGCAGCAAGGGACAGTACACTGAAGCTTTCTTT	CASSKGQYTEAFF
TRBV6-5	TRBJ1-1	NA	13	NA	TGTGCCAGCAGTACACAGGGCTACACTGAAGCTTTCTTT	CASSTQGYTEAFF
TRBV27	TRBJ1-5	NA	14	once	TGTGCCAGCAGTTTATTGGGGGCGCGGCAGCCCCAGCATTTT	CASSLLGARQPQHF
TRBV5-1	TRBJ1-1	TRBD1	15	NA	TGCGCCAGCAGGACAGGGATTGGGATGAACACTGAAGCTTTCTTT	CASRTGIGMNTEAFF